This entry features one T cell receptor (beta chain) sequence. CDR3 length: 16 amino acids. Trimming cost V 1 base and J 1 base; bases outside gene matches: 4. Germline V gene lookup returns CDR1 MGHRA and CDR2 YSYEKL. Through Arm-PCR of CDR3 regions and iRepertoire HTBI primers, TCR beta libraries were built. TCRdb ran MiXCR on the multiplex PCR reads and lists one entry per CDR3 protein. In the table there are 600,000 to 650,000 distinct CDR3 sequences, about 16% of which are singletons. This entry belongs to a study of regulatory T cells in long-lasting Graves disease. Time point denoted: newly diagnosed GD, antithyroid drugs for less than 3 months. PBMC RNA served as the TCR library source. The sample also formed part of further work on T cells in Graves' hyperthyroidism and ophthalmopathy. Per that study: The HTBI set primed first-round TCR CDR3 RT-PCR.

The chain uses TRBV4-1 and TRBJ1-5; 7 bases line up with TRBD1. Sequenced here: peripheral blood mononuclear cells (PBMCs), sampled at new diagnosis, from a patient treated with antithyroid drugs. This receptor was taken from a woman in her twenties or thirties with Graves disease. CDR3 in amino acids: CASSQAAGGSNQPQHF. CDR3 DNA: TGCGCCAGCAGCCAAGCTGCAGGGGGGAGCAATCAGCCCCAGCATTTT.